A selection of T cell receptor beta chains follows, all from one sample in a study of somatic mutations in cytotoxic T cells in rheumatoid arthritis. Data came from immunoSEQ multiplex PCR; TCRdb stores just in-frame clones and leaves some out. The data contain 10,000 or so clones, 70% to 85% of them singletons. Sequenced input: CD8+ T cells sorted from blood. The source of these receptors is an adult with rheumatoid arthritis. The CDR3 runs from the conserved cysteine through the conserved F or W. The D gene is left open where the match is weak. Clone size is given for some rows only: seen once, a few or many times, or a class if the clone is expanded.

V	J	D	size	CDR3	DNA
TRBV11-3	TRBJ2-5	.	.	CASRSETGVETQYF	TGTGCCAGCAGGTCCGAGACTGGGGTAGAGACCCAGTACTTC
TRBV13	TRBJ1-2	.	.	CASSLGAGTLGGYTF	TGTGCCAGCAGCTTAGGGGCAGGGACGCTCGGGGGCTACACCTTC
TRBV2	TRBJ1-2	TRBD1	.	CASSGLEGQGYGYTF	TGTGCCAGCAGTGGCTTAGAAGGACAGGGATATGGCTACACCTTC
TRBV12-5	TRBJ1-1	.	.	CASGEGRGSTEAFF	TGTGCTAGTGGTGAGGGACGGGGAAGCACTGAAGCTTTCTTT
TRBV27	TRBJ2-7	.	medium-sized	CASSFGGSGGYEQYF	TGTGCCAGCAGTTTTGGCGGGTCCGGAGGATACGAGCAGTACTTC
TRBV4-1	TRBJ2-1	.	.	CASSQTKVSYNEQFF	TGCGCCAGCAGCCAAACAAAGGTGTCCTACAATGAGCAGTTCTTC
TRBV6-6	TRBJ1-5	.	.	CASTEGLENQPQHF	TGTGCCAGCACCGAAGGCCTTGAGAATCAGCCCCAGCATTTT
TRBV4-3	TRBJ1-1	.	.	CASSQYGSNTEAFF	TGCGCCAGCAGCCAATATGGCAGCAACACTGAAGCTTTCTTT
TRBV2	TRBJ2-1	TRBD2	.	CAIYLSGRFEQFF	TGTGCCATTTATCTAAGCGGGAGGTTCGAGCAGTTCTTC
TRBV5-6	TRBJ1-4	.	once	CASSLAVRSLINEKLFF	TGTGCCAGCAGCTTGGCCGTGAGGTCCCTCATTAATGAAAAACTGTTTTTT
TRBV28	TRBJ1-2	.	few	CASSPLEVAHYGYTF	TGTGCCAGCAGCCCATTAGAAGTTGCCCACTATGGCTACACCTTC
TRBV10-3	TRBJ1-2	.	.	CAINPAGHPNYGYTF	TGTGCCATCAATCCAGCGGGACACCCCAACTATGGCTACACCTTC
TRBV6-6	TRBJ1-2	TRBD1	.	CASRTDRVQGYTF	TGTGCCAGCAGAACCGACAGGGTGCAGGGCTACACCTTC
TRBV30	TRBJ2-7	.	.	CAWSVGNPYEQYF	TGTGCCTGGAGTGTGGGGAACCCCTACGAGCAGTACTTC
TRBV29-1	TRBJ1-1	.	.	CSVLPLTIVGNTEAFF	TGCAGCGTGCTACCGTTAACAATAGTAGGGAACACTGAAGCTTTCTTT
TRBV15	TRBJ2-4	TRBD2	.	CATSASGPHKNIQYF	TGTGCCACCAGCGCTAGCGGGCCACACAAAAACATTCAGTACTTC
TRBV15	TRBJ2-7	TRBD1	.	CATSSPQGNSYEQYF	TGTGCCACCAGCAGCCCACAGGGGAACTCCTACGAGCAGTACTTC
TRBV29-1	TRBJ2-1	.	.	CSVVSRDKYNEQFF	TGCAGCGTGGTTTCTCGCGACAAATACAATGAGCAGTTCTTC
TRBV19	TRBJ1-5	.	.	CASSNRDLSNQPQHF	TGTGCCAGTAGTAACAGGGACCTTAGCAATCAGCCCCAGCATTTT
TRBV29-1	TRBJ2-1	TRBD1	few	CSVVGTASYNEQFF	TGCAGCGTTGTGGGGACAGCCTCCTACAATGAGCAGTTCTTC
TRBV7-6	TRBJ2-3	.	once	CASSLAPSGPAGTQYF	TGTGCCAGCAGCTTAGCCCCTTCTGGGCCAGCAGGAACGCAGTATTTT
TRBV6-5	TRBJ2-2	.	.	CASNLGNTGELFF	TGTGCCAGCAACCTTGGGAACACCGGGGAGCTGTTTTTT
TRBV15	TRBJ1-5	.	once	CATSRDLQGAQPQHF	TGTGCCACCAGCAGAGATCTCCAAGGGGCTCAGCCCCAGCATTTT
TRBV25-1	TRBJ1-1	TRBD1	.	CASSKTGSNTEAFF	TGTGCCAGCAGTAAGACAGGGTCGAACACTGAAGCTTTCTTT
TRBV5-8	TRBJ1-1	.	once	CASSPLNTEAFF	TGTGCCAGCAGCCCGTTGAACACTGAAGCTTTCTTT
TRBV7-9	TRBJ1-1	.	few	CASSLLQVEVEAFF	TGTGCCAGCAGCTTACTACAGGTGGAGGTTGAAGCTTTCTTT
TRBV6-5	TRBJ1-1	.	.	CASKNGANTEAFF	TGTGCCAGCAAAAACGGGGCGAACACTGAAGCTTTCTTT
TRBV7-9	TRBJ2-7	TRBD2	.	CASSLILGGRNYEQYF	TGTGCCAGCAGCTTAATTCTTGGCGGGAGAAACTACGAGCAGTACTTC
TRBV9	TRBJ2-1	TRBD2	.	CASSTPGLSGGEQFF	TGTGCCAGCAGCACCCCGGGACTCAGCGGGGGTGAGCAGTTCTTC
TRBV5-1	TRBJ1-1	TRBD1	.	CASSLLTQGGTEAFF	TGCGCCAGCAGCTTGTTGACGCAGGGGGGCACTGAAGCTTTCTTT
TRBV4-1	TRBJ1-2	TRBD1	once	CASSPDRGLYGYTF	TGCGCCAGCAGCCCGGACAGGGGGCTCTATGGCTACACCTTC
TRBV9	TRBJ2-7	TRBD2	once	CASSLGGASGRLHEQYF	TGTGCCAGCAGCCTCGGGGGGGCTAGCGGGAGGCTCCACGAGCAGTACTTC
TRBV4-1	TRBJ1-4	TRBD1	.	CASSQVPQQGANEKLFF	TGCGCCAGCAGCCAAGTTCCCCAACAGGGGGCTAATGAAAAACTGTTTTTT
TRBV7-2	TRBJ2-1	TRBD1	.	CASSPLRGQVNNEQFF	TGTGCCAGCAGCCCCCTGCGGGGACAGGTGAACAATGAGCAGTTCTTC
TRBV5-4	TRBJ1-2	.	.	CASSLSLRLGDGYTF	TGTGCCAGCAGCTTGTCGTTGCGGCTAGGGGATGGCTACACCTTC
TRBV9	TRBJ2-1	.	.	CASSGGRYNEQFF	TGTGCCAGCAGCGGGGGCCGATACAATGAGCAGTTCTTC
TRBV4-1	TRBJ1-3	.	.	CASSQDGPSGNTIYF	TGCGCCAGCAGCCAAGACGGCCCCTCTGGAAACACCATATATTTT
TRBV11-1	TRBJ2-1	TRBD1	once	CASSFLPGGGNEQFF	TGTGCCAGCAGCTTCCTTCCAGGGGGTGGCAATGAGCAGTTCTTC
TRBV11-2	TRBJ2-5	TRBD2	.	CASSPGLAGRMTETQYF	TGTGCCAGCAGCCCTGGACTAGCGGGCCGAATGACGGAGACCCAGTACTTC
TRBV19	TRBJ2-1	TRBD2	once	CGASGKHMDEQFF	TGTGGGGCTAGCGGGAAACATATGGATGAGCAGTTCTTC
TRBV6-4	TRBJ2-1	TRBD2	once	CASSDRGGRDNEQFF	TGTGCCAGCAGTGACCGGGGCGGGAGGGACAATGAGCAGTTCTTC
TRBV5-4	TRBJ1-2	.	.	CASSLRRQNYGYTF	TGTGCCAGCAGCTTGCGACGGCAAAACTATGGCTACACCTTC
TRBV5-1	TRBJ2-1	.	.	CASRSSSYNEQFF	TGCGCCAGCCGTTCTTCCTCCTACAATGAGCAGTTCTTC
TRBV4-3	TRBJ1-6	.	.	CASSQDRGLYNSPLHF	TGCGCCAGCAGCCAAGATCGGGGCCTCTATAATTCACCCCTCCACTTT
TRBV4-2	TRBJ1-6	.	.	CASSPQLVGGYYNSPLHF	TGTGCCAGCAGCCCGCAGCTGGTAGGGGGTTATTATAATTCACCCCTCCACTTT
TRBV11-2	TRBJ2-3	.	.	CASSVGKRFTTDTQYF	TGTGCCAGCAGTGTAGGAAAGCGGTTTACAACAGATACGCAGTATTTT
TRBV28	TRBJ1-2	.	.	CASSLTVFLYGYTF	TGTGCCAGCAGTTTAACTGTATTTCTCTATGGCTACACCTTC
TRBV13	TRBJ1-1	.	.	CASSAAGREAFF	TGTGCCAGCAGCGCCGCAGGGCGTGAAGCTTTCTTT
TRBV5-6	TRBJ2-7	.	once	CASSLGGDSYEQYF	TGTGCCAGCAGCTTGGGGGGGGATTCTTACGAGCAGTACTTC
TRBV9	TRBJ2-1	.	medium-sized	CASSVERWAYNEQFF	TGTGCCAGCAGCGTAGAGCGGTGGGCCTACAATGAGCAGTTCTTC
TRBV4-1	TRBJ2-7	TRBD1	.	CASSTTGTGGYEQYF	TGCGCCAGCAGTACTACGGGGACAGGGGGCTACGAGCAGTACTTC
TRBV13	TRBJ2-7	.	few	CASSGRDPAYEQYF	TGTGCCAGCAGCGGCCGGGACCCCGCTTACGAGCAGTACTTC
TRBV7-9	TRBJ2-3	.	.	CASGQGGTDTQYF	TGTGCCAGCGGCCAAGGGGGAACAGATACGCAGTATTTT
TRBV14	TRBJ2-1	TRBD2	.	CASSQRLAGGPRKHEQFF	TGTGCCAGCAGCCAAAGGCTAGCGGGAGGCCCCCGGAAGCATGAGCAGTTCTTC
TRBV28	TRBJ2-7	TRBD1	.	CASSLSLGQASYEQYF	TGTGCCAGCAGTTTATCCCTGGGACAGGCGTCCTACGAGCAGTACTTC
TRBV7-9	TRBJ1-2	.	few	CASSFGTSPPFGYTF	TGTGCCAGCAGCTTCGGTACAAGTCCCCCGTTTGGCTACACCTTC
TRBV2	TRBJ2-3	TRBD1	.	CASSLQGYGTDTQYF	TGTGCCAGCAGTCTACAGGGGTACGGCACAGATACGCAGTATTTT
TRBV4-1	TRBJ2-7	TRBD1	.	CASSLQGADYEQYF	TGCGCCAGCAGCCTACAGGGGGCGGACTACGAGCAGTACTTC
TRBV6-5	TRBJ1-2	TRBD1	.	CASSYTRTGIGDGYTF	TGTGCCAGCAGTTACACACGGACAGGGATCGGGGATGGCTACACCTTC